This TCR beta chain is from a study of blood T cell repertoires in COVID-19. As for the study in general: Researchers got acute and convalescent COVID-19 samples from the United States, Italy and Spain. From T cells, B-cell-depleted T cells, or PBMCs came the material, which was cDNA or gDNA.

This CDR3 is built from 13 residues. Germline CDR1 SGHTA, CDR2 FQGNSA. The V gene lost 5 bases and the J gene lost 9 bases, with 11 bases spanning the gap. Seattle's enrolled individuals joined amid active infection and were then monitored longitudinally. Assay used: immunoSEQ multiplex PCR; TCRdb lists only in-frame clones, some missing. The sample holds over 90,000 clones, 75% to 85% seen once. The chain joins TRBV7-2 to TRBJ1-6; unclear D gene. The material sequenced was peripheral blood. The receptor comes from a man older than 75 with COVID-19, enrolled during active disease. The CDR3 is CASSRGLASPLHF. CDR3 nucleotides: TGTGCCAGCAGCCGTGGACTCGCTTCACCCCTCCACTTT.